This T cell receptor (beta chain) was sequenced during a study of response to subunit inactivated influenza vaccine. Germline loops: CDR1 SGHNT, CDR2 YENEEA. The CDR3 has 15 residues. The J segment lost 9 bases and the V segment lost 1 base, leaving 4 bases of the junction unmatched. From the RT-PCR reads, TCRdb called clonotypes with MiXCR, one entry per CDR3 protein. The sample includes a few hundred thousand distinct CDR3 sequences, approximately 12% of them seen just once. Study-wide results and limits: Authors suggested seasonal influenza vaccinations each recruit few new T cells.

About this clonotype: What it binds is unknown.

The specimen was non-naive T cells sorted from PBMCs, collected 14 to 15 days before vaccination. The J gene is TRBJ2-1, the V gene TRBV11-3, with 12 bases matching TRBD2. This sequence was found in a man aged 50 to 60 who received an inactivated influenza vaccine. This CDR3 reads CASSLVSSGRGEQFF. CDR3 in DNA: TGTGCCAGCAGCTTAGTGTCTAGCGGGAGGGGTGAGCAGTTCTTC.